This entry features one TCR beta chain sequence. No antigen is known for it. The V end was cut by 2 bases, the J end by 0 bases, with 5 bases between. The germline CDR1 and CDR2 sequences are MGHDK and SYGVNS. CDR3 size: 15 residues. The data originate from a study of lymphopenia after photon versus proton radiotherapy. General study findings and limits: Only patients who died were analyzed for survival; proton advantage is unproven. After lymphocyte nadir, photon-treated repertoires showed oligoclonal expansion, especially CD8+ Temra. Photon-treated patients lost naive T cells and TCR diversity; proton-treated stayed stable. Post-nadir TCR diversity decline inversely tracked overall survival among those who died.

TCRdb's copy holds only in-frame clones and misses some; the assay was immunoSEQ multiplex PCR. The sample holds some 25,000 clones, under 85% seen once. The rearrangement joins TRBV25-1 to TRBJ2-6; D remains unclear. The source is a woman in her forties or fifties with pancreatic cancer. The sequencing here drew on peripheral blood, taken from a patient treated with photon-based radiotherapy. The CDR3 bases are TGTGCCAGCAGTGAAGCCGGCTCTGGGGCCAACGTCCTGACTTTC. This codes for CASSEAGSGANVLTF.